The next 20 T cell receptor beta chains were all read from a single sample in a study of CD8 T cells in Susac syndrome. With random hexamers, about 0.45 to 1 ug RNA was reverse transcribed. Each CDR3 protein is one row after TCRdb ran MiXCR on the immunoSEQ multiplex PCR reads. This sample has about 400,000 distinct CDR3 sequences, with around 85% found just once. Source material: CD8+ T cells from PBMCs. The receptors derive from a human donor with multiple sclerosis.

The chain is built from TRBV29-1 and TRBJ2-7, with D hard to call. The CDR3 runs 14 residues. Germline CDR1 is SQVTM and CDR2 is ANQGSEA. V lost 2 bases and J 2 bases, leaving 13 bases between the germline ends. CDR3 DNA sequence: TGCAGCGTTGAAATTCCCGGACGAGCCTACGAGCAGTACTTC. This codes for CSVEIPGRAYEQYF.

DNA of the CDR3: TGCGCCAGCAGCCAAGTGAAACAGTCCTACGAGCAGTACTTC. Its protein product is CASSQVKQSYEQYF. The chain couples TRBV4-1 to TRBJ2-7, with D unclear. Germline loops: CDR1 MGHRA, CDR2 YSYEKL. V shed 1 base and J shed 1 base, with 8 bases lying between them. The CDR3 length is 14 residues.

The chain has TRBV4-1 and TRBJ2-7; 8 nucleotides match TRBD2. Germline V gene lookup returns CDR1 MGHRA and CDR2 YSYEKL. The CDR3 runs 15 residues. Germline trimming cut 2 bases from V and 0 bases from J; bases unmatched to any gene: 3. The CDR3 protein is CASSQTGTSSYEQYF. For the CDR3, the DNA is TGCGCCAGCAGCCAAACCGGGACTAGCTCCTACGAGCAGTACTTC.

The chain has TRBV2 and TRBJ2-7; 8 bases align to TRBD2. V dropped 3 bases and J dropped 4; count of bases not matched to a gene: 8. The CDR3 is 15 amino acids. Germline CDR1 SNHLY, CDR2 FYNNEI. The CDR3 here is CASSEVREAAYEQYF. DNA of the CDR3: TGTGCCAGCAGTGAGGTGCGGGAGGCCGCGTACGAGCAGTACTTC.

This clonotype was detected only once. The J gene is TRBJ2-2, the V gene TRBV6-2 or TRBV6-3, with no clear D. The CDR3 runs 12 residues. The V gene lost 7 bases and the J gene lost 6 bases, with 9 bases spanning the gap. Germline V CDR1 and CDR2: MNHEY, SVGEGT. CDR3 amino acids: CASTRSAGELFF. The CDR3 DNA sequence: TGTGCCAGCACCAGATCGGCCGGGGAGCTGTTTTTT.

The chain joins TRBV28 to TRBJ2-7; D is undetermined. In germline, CDR1 is MDHEN, CDR2 SYDVKM. The ends were cut back, 6 bases at V and 3 bases at J, with 12 bases in the middle. The CDR3 has 13 residues. The CDR3 DNA follows: TGTGCCAGCAGCTTTATGGGTCTCTACGAGCAGTACTTC. It is translated as CASSFMGLYEQYF.

The chain carries TRBV11-2 and TRBJ1-1, with D maybe TRBD1 (5 bases). The germline V and J ends were trimmed by 5 bases and 3 bases, with 10 bases remaining between them. In germline, CDR1 is SGHAT, CDR2 FQNNGV. This CDR3 spans 13 amino acids. This CDR3 is CASSGRDHTEAFF. DNA for the CDR3: TGTGCCAGCAGCGGCCGGGACCACACTGAAGCTTTCTTT.

Written as DNA, the CDR3 is TGTGCCAGCAGCCAGGGTCTGGGACAGGGGAAGCACGAGCAGTACTTC. Translated, it gives CASSQGLGQGKHEQYF. The chain recombines TRBV3-1 with TRBJ2-7, with TRBD1 matching over 10 bases. This CDR3 comprises 16 residues. The germline V gene encodes CDR1 LGHDT and CDR2 YNNKEL (reference sequence). Trimming cost V 3 bases and J 5 bases; bases outside gene matches: 10.

This rearrangement joins TRBV3-1 to TRBJ1-1, with TRBD1 identical over 10 bases. V lost 1 base, J lost 5 bases, and 10 bases stayed unmatched. This CDR3 has 17 amino acids. CDR1 is LGHDT and CDR2 is YNNKEL in the germline V gene (reference sequence). The CDR3 bases are TGTGCCAGCAGCCAAGCCAGACAGGGGGCGCGAGGGACTGAAGCTTTCTTT. Encoded protein: CASSQARQGARGTEAFF.

V and J are TRBV19 and TRBJ1-1; the D gene is possibly TRBD1 (5 bases). This CDR3 is 13 amino acids long. V gave up 8 bases and J gave up 0 bases, with 10 bases separating them. Germline V gene sequence: CDR1 LNHDA, CDR2 SQIVND (reference sequence). In nucleotides, the CDR3 is TGTGCCAGTCAGACAGCTTTGAACACTGAAGCTTTCTTT. Protein sequence: CASQTALNTEAFF.

The CDR3 DNA reads as TGCAGTGCTAGAGATGGACTAGCGGTGGGGAATGAGCAGTTCTTC. It translates to CSARDGLAVGNEQFF. The rearrangement joins TRBV20-1 to TRBJ2-1, with 10 bases that match TRBD2. The CDR3 consists of 15 residues. The V and J ends lost 0 bases and 7 bases, in that order; junction bases with no gene match: 6. The germline CDR1 and CDR2 sequences are DFQATT and SNEGSKA (reference sequence).

This chain links TRBV4-1 with TRBJ2-3; 12 bases map to TRBD1. Germline CDR1 is MGHRA and CDR2 is YSYEKL. The trim removed 4 bases at V and 0 bases at J, leaving 5 bases unmatched. The CDR3 runs 17 residues. The CDR3 bases are TGCGCCAGCAGCCCGCGGGGGACAGGGGGCAGCACAGATACGCAGTATTTT. Its translation: CASSPRGTGGSTDTQYF.

The CDR3 is CASSLNRDYQPQHF. Written as DNA, the CDR3 is TGTGCCAGCAGTTTAAACAGGGACTATCAGCCCCAGCATTTT. The gene calls are TRBV27 and TRBJ1-5; tentatively, D is TRBD1 (6 bases). This CDR3 is built from 14 residues. Germline V CDR1 and CDR2: MNHEY, SMNVEV (reference sequence). V lost 2 bases and J 5 bases, leaving 10 bases between the germline ends.

CDR3 region: CASSQDVFPTADYGYTF. Written as DNA, the CDR3 is TGTGCCAGCAGCCAAGATGTATTCCCCACCGCGGACTATGGCTACACCTTC. The V and J genes are TRBV14 and TRBJ1-2; D gene unclear. The V gene's germline CDR1 is SGHDN and CDR2 FVKESK. This CDR3 is 17 amino acids long. The V end was cut by 0 bases, the J end by 3 bases, with 17 bases between.

V usage is TRBV27 and J usage is TRBJ2-1; D is ambiguous. CDR1 is MNHEY, CDR2 SMNVEV, per germline (reference sequence). The CDR3 is 14 amino acids. The V end was cut by 6 bases, the J end by 8 bases, with 17 bases between. The CDR3 protein is CASSSALRFHEQFF. In DNA, the CDR3 is TGTGCCAGCAGCTCCGCTTTGCGGTTCCATGAGCAGTTCTTC.

This chain uses TRBV29-1 with TRBJ1-1, with D tentatively TRBD1 (6 bases). The CDR3 loop spans 12 amino acids. V gave up 7 bases and J gave up 4 bases, with 13 bases separating them. Per germline, CDR1 SQVTM and CDR2 ANQGSEA. Here the CDR3 reads CSAGARGTEAFF. The CDR3 DNA follows: TGCAGCGCTGGAGCCAGGGGCACTGAAGCTTTCTTT.

The V gene is TRBV27, the J gene TRBJ2-1, with D possibly matching TRBD2 (6 bases). Germline V gene lookup returns CDR1 MNHEY and CDR2 SMNVEV (reference sequence). The CDR3 covers 14 residues. V lost 6 bases, J lost 12 bases, and 21 bases lay in between. The CDR3 DNA is TGTGCCAGCAGGGCGGGATTAGGGCATATCGGGCAGTTCTTC. It codes for CASRAGLGHIGQFF.

This clonotype has more than one count but fewer than ten. The V and J genes are TRBV7-9 and TRBJ2-5; D is uncertain. V was trimmed by 8 bases and J by 4 bases, leaving 11 bases between them. This CDR3 is built from 12 residues. CDR1 SEHNR and CDR2 FQNEAQ come from the germline V gene (reference sequence). CDR3 bases: TGTGCCAGCCAGGAAGTTGGAGAGACCCAGTACTTC. It is translated as CASQEVGETQYF.

The V and J genes are TRBV5-6 and TRBJ2-2, with 9 bases matching TRBD1. V trimming: 0 bases; J trimming: 1 base; junction bases outside the gene matches: 10. Germline values: CDR1 SGHDT, CDR2 YYEEEE. The CDR3 consists of 19 residues. CDR3 DNA sequence: TGTGCCAGCAGCTTGGCCGTCGGCTGGGACAGGGAGAACACCGGGGAGCTGTTTTTT. This sequence encodes CASSLAVGWDRENTGELFF.

This clonotype was detected only a few times. The gene calls are TRBV5-1 and TRBJ2-5, with 7 bases matching TRBD2. The germline gives CDR1 SGHRS, CDR2 YFSETQ. This CDR3 is 14 amino acids long. V lost 4 bases to trimming and J lost 2 bases; unmatched junction nucleotides: 5. The CDR3 here is CASSPGGDQETQYF. The CDR3 coding sequence is TGCGCCAGCAGCCCGGGAGGAGATCAAGAGACCCAGTACTTC. The full variable domain, in which reference TRBV5-1 and TRBJ2-5 provide the parts outside the CDR3, is KAGVTQTPRYLIKTRGQQVTLSCSPISGHRSVSWYQQTPGQGLQFLFEYFSETQRNKGNFPGRFSGRQFSNSRSEMNVSTLELGDSALYLCASSPGGDQETQYFGPGTRLLVL.